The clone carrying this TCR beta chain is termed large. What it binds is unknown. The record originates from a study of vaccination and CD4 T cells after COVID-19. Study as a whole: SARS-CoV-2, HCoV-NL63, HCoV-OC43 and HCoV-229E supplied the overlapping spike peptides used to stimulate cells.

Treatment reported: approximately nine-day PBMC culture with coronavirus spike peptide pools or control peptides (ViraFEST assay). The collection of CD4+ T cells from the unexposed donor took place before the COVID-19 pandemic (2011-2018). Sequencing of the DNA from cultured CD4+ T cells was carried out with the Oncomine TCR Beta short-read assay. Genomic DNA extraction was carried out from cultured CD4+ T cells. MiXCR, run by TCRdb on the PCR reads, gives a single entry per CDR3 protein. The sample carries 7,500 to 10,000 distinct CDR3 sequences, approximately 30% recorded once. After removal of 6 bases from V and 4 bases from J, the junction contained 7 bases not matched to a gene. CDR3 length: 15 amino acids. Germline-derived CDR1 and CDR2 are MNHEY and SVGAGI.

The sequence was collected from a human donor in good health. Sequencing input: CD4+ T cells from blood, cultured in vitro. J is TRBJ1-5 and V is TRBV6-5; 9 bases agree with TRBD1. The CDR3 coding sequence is TGTGCCAGCAGATACACAGGGGGCTTTAATCAGCCCCAGCATTTT. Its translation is CASRYTGGFNQPQHF.